The next 18 T cell receptor beta chains were all read from a single sample in a study of tumor-infiltrating lymphocytes in localized non-small cell lung cancer (dated by TCRdb to the early 2020s). Receptors were amplified or captured by the immunoSEQ multiplex PCR assay. TCRdb carries this immuneACCESS record with in-frame sequences only. Its versions omit some clonotypes, under half of them owing to an unresolved V gene in the studies checked, with the rest unexplained. Recorded for this sample are approximately 12,000 clones; 76% of them occurred a single time. The ten largest account for 17% of the sample. Sequenced: uninvolved lung tissue not adjacent to the tumor. These receptors were obtained from a human donor with non-small cell lung cancer.

This clone occurred once. The V gene is TRBV30, the J gene TRBJ2-7, with D perhaps TRBD1 (6 bases). Deletions cut 6 bases from V and 0 bases from J, with 12 bases between. CDR3 length: 13 residues. CDR1 GTSNPN and CDR2 SVGIG come from the germline V gene (reference sequence). The CDR3 protein is CACQGFNSYEQYF. In DNA form, the CDR3 reads TGTGCCTGTCAGGGGTTCAACTCCTACGAGCAGTACTTC.

The rearrangement links TRBV28 to TRBJ2-7; perhaps TRBD2 as D (5 bases). Germline CDR1 is MDHEN and CDR2 is SYDVKM. CDR3 length equals 14 residues. Trimming shortened V by 4 bases and J by 2 bases, and 12 bases separated the two germline ends. The CDR3 loop reads CASSSPTGTYEQYF. The CDR3 region has the DNA TGTGCCAGCAGTTCTCCTACCGGGACCTACGAGCAGTACTTC.

This chain connects TRBV28 to TRBJ2-7; D might be TRBD2 (5 bases). This CDR3 contains 14 residues. V lost 5 bases and J 3 bases, leaving 14 bases between the germline ends. CDR1 and CDR2 from the germline V gene are MDHEN and SYDVKM. CDR3 nucleotides: TGTGCCAGCAGTCTGAGAGGGCCTAGCTACGAGCAGTACTTC. Its protein is CASSLRGPSYEQYF.

Written as DNA, the CDR3 is TGTGCCAGCAGCCAACGGGGGCTCCCAAACATTCAGTACTTC. It specifies CASSQRGLPNIQYF. The chain has TRBV14 and TRBJ2-4; perhaps D is TRBD1 or TRBD2 (6 bases each). V lost 2 bases and J 6 bases, leaving 11 bases between the germline ends. The CDR3 runs 14 residues. Looked up from germline, CDR1 is SGHDN and CDR2 is FVKESK. The variable domain in full, completed from reference TRBV14 and TRBJ2-4, reads EAGVTQFPSHSVIEKGQTVTLRCDPISGHDNLYWYRRVMGKEIKFLLHFVKESKQDESGMPNNRFLAERTGGTYSTLKVQPAELEDSGVYFCASSQRGLPNIQYFGAGTRLSVL.

The CDR3 DNA reads as TGTGCTAGTGGATCAGACAGGAACACTGAAGCTTTCTTT. The encoded protein is CASGSDRNTEAFF. The V call is TRBV12-5, the J call TRBJ1-1, with D possibly TRBD1 on 5 matching bases. CDR3 length: 13 residues. V was trimmed by 6 bases and J by 1 base, leaving 9 bases between them. From germline, CDR1 is LGHNT and CDR2 FRNRAP.

The chain couples TRBV7-9 to TRBJ1-4; D gene uncertain. CDR1 and CDR2 from the germline V gene are SEHNR and FQNEAQ (reference sequence). This CDR3 spans 15 amino acids. Trimming left V 3 bases short and J 3 bases short, with 11 bases between. The CDR3 DNA is TGTGCCAGCAGCTTCGCCGGGGTCTCTAATGAAAAACTGTTTTTT. Its protein product is CASSFAGVSNEKLFF.

The gene calls are TRBV9 and TRBJ2-5; possibly TRBD2 for D (6 bases). The CDR3 sequence is 14 residues long. The germline gives CDR1 SGDLS, CDR2 YYNGEE. V lost 6 bases and J lost 5, with 17 bases in between. CDR3 nucleotides: TGTGCCAGCACGGTTGGTCTGCGGGGTGAGACCCAGTACTTC. Translating gives CASTVGLRGETQYF. Filled out from reference TRBV9 and TRBJ2-5, the complete variable domain reads DSGVTQTPKHLITATGQRVTLRCSPRSGDLSVYWYQQSLDQGLQFLIQYYNGEERAKGNILERFSAQQFPDLHSELNLSSLELGDSALYFCASTVGLRGETQYFGPGTRLLVL.

A few counts support this clone. The chain joins TRBV29-1 to TRBJ1-1; D call uncertain. This CDR3 is 10 amino acids long. Per germline, CDR1 SQVTM and CDR2 ANQGSEA. The V end lost 4 bases, the J end lost 2 bases, and 2 bases lay between the germline ends. The CDR3 bases are TGCAGCGTTGTTAACACTGAAGCTTTCTTT. Amino acid sequence: CSVVNTEAFF.

The chain couples TRBV9 to TRBJ2-5; D is ambiguous. V was trimmed by 1 base and J by 4 bases, leaving 11 bases between them. The V gene's germline CDR1 is SGDLS and CDR2 YYNGEE. The CDR3 length is 14 residues. The CDR3 loop is CASSVQTTGETQYF. The DNA for the CDR3 is TGTGCCAGCAGCGTACAAACTACGGGAGAGACCCAGTACTTC.

The V gene is TRBV30, the J gene TRBJ1-2; D unresolved. The CDR3 loop spans 11 amino acids. V shed 5 bases and J shed 4 bases, with 8 bases lying between them. Looked up from germline, CDR1 is GTSNPN and CDR2 is SVGIG (reference sequence). The CDR3 sequence: CAWGPVYGYTF. The DNA of the CDR3 is TGTGCCTGGGGGCCCGTCTATGGCTACACCTTC.

V is TRBV29-1 and J is TRBJ2-5; 9 nucleotides agree with TRBD2. Trimming took 7 bases from V and 4 from J; bases not matched to a gene: 4. Germline CDR1 and CDR2: SQVTM and ANQGSEA. The CDR3 is 12 residues long. CDR3 sequence: CSAIAGAETQYF. DNA for the CDR3: TGCAGCGCAATAGCGGGAGCAGAGACCCAGTACTTC.

This chain uses TRBV7-9 with TRBJ2-5; D is unclear. The germline V gene encodes CDR1 SEHNR and CDR2 FQNEAQ (reference sequence). This CDR3 region has 12 residues. Trimming pared 5 bases from V and 5 bases from J, leaving 9 bases between. Here the CDR3 DNA reads TGTGCCAGCAGCCCCCCCCGGGAGACCCAGTACTTC. Protein product: CASSPPRETQYF.

This chain connects TRBV9 to TRBJ1-1; D not certain. The ends were cut back, 3 bases at V and 0 bases at J, with 3 bases in the middle. Germline assignment: CDR1 SGDLS and CDR2 YYNGEE. This CDR3 is built from 12 residues. This CDR3 is CASSGMNTEAFF. The CDR3 DNA is TGTGCCAGCAGCGGAATGAACACTGAAGCTTTCTTT.

The V gene is TRBV27, the J gene TRBJ1-2, with 8 bases that match TRBD1. The V gene's germline CDR1 is MNHEY and CDR2 SMNVEV (reference sequence). J was trimmed by 4 bases and V by 6 bases; bases with no gene match: 4. This CDR3 contains 13 residues. CDR3 in amino acids: CASRTTGGYGYTF. The CDR3 coding sequence is TGTGCCAGCAGGACCACAGGGGGCTATGGCTACACCTTC.

J is TRBJ1-1 and V is TRBV27, with D possibly being TRBD1 (6 bases). Trimming stripped 6 bases from V and 5 bases from J, with 19 bases between. The CDR3 loop spans 15 amino acids. The V gene's germline CDR1 is MNHEY and CDR2 SMNVEV (reference sequence). CDR3 bases: TGTGCCAGCAGCAGACGTTACAGGGTAGATACTGAAGCTTTCTTT. The encoded protein is CASSRRYRVDTEAFF.

The chain carries TRBV2 and TRBJ2-5; the D is unclear. This CDR3 region has 13 residues. CDR1 and CDR2 (germline): SNHLY, FYNNEI. V was shortened by 7 bases and J by 2 bases, with 11 bases between the two germline ends. Here the CDR3 DNA reads TGTGCCAGCACCATGACACGGCAAGAGACCCAGTACTTC. Translated, it gives CASTMTRQETQYF.

The CDR3 loop is CASSLGLEQYF. The CDR3 nucleotides read TGTGCCAGCAGTTTAGGGCTCGAGCAGTACTTC. The V call is TRBV28, the J call TRBJ2-7; D not certain. Trimming took 2 bases from V and 6 from J, leaving 5 bases between them. CDR1 and CDR2 from the germline V gene are MDHEN and SYDVKM. The CDR3 runs 11 residues.

This clone was detected only once. The V and J genes are TRBV4-2 and TRBJ1-1; possibly TRBD1 for D (5 bases). This CDR3 has 14 residues. The V and J ends lost 1 base and 2 bases respectively, with 8 bases between them. Germline V gives CDR1 LGHNA, CDR2 YNFKEQ. CDR3 nucleotides: TGTGCCAGCAGCCAAGGGGACCGAAACACTGAAGCTTTCTTT. It translates to CASSQGDRNTEAFF.